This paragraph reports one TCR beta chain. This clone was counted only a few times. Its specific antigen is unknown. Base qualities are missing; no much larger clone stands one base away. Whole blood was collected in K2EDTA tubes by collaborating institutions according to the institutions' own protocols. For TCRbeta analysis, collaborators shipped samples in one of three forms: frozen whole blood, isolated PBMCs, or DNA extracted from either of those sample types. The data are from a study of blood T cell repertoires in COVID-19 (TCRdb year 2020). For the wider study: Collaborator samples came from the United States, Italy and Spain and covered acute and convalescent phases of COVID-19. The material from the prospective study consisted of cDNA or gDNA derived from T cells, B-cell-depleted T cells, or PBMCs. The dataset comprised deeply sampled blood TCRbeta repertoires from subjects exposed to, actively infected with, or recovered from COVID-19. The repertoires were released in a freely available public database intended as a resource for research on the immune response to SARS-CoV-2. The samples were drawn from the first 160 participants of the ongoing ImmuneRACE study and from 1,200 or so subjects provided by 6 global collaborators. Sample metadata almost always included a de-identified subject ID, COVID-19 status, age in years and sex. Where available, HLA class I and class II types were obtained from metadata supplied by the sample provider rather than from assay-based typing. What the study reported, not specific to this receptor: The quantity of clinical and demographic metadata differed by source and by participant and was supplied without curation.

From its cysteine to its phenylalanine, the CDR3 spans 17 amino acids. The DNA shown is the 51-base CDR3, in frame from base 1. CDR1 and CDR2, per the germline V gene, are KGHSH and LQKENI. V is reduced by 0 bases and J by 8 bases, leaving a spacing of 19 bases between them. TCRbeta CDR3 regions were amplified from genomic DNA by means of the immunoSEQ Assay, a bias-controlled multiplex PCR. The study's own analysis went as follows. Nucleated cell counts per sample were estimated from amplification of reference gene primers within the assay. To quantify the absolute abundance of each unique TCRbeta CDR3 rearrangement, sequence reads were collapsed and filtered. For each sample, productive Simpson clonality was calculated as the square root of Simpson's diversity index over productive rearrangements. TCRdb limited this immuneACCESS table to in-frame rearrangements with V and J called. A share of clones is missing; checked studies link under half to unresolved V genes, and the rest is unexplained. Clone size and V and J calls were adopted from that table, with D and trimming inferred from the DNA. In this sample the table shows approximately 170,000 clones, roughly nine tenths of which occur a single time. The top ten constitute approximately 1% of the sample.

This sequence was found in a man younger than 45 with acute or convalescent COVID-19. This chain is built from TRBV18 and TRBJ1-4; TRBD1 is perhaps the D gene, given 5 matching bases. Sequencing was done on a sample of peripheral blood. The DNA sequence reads TGTGCCAGCTCACCACCGGGGAACCAGGGCTTCGGCGAAAAACTGTTTTTT. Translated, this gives CASSPPGNQGFGEKLFF.